This T cell receptor (beta chain) was documented in a study of T-cell memory formation after mild COVID-19. A few counts support this clonotype. The CDR3 loop spans 16 amino acids. V gave up 3 bases and J gave up 0 bases; unmatched junction bases: 4. In germline, CDR1 is KGHSH, CDR2 LQKENI. TCRdb analysed the 5' RACE reads with MiXCR anew, one entry per CDR3 protein. The table includes about 350,000 distinct CDR3 sequences, around 13% detected once. Input material: PBMCs or a T cell subset sorted from them (not recorded which). V usage is TRBV18 and J usage is TRBJ1-1, with 10 nucleotides matching TRBD1. The source of this sequence is a man younger than 35 who had mild COVID-19 (a few samples of this study predate the infection). Cell type and time point are not known. CDR3 amino acids: CASSPGTGELNTEAFF. As DNA, the CDR3 is TGTGCCAGCTCACCCGGGACAGGGGAGTTGAACACTGAAGCTTTCTTT.